The 29 T cell receptor beta chains below were found in one sample sequenced in a study of breast tumors, draining lymph nodes, adjacent tissues. In TCRdb, the multiplex PCR reads were re-called with MiXCR into one record per CDR3 protein. The profile shows 20,000 to 25,000 distinct CDR3 sequences, about 41% of them singletons. Sequenced sample: breast tumor tissue. The receptors derive from a female donor with breast cancer. Some clones in this sample may be carry-over from other donors' samples.

The V call is TRBV7-9, the J call TRBJ1-2; D is unresolved. Trimming took 0 bases from V and 8 from J, leaving 10 bases between them. The CDR3 is 13 residues long. Germline CDR1 reads SEHNR; CDR2 reads FQNEAQ (reference sequence). The CDR3 is CASSLATVRGYTF. The CDR3 region has the DNA TGTGCCAGCAGCTTAGCAACAGTCCGGGGCTACACCTTC.

Here the CDR3 DNA reads TGTGCCAGCAGCGTCCTAGGAGGACTAGCGGGATCGATCGGGGAGCTGTTTTTT. This codes for CASSVLGGLAGSIGELFF. V gene TRBV9 combines with J gene TRBJ2-2, with 12 bases identical to TRBD2. The CDR3 consists of 18 residues. CDR1 and CDR2 from the germline V gene are SGDLS and YYNGEE. Germline trimming cut 2 bases from V and 7 bases from J; bases unmatched to any gene: 12.

CDR3 in amino acids: CATSDVEPNSPLHF. DNA for the CDR3: TGTGCCACCAGTGATGTCGAACCAAATTCACCCCTCCACTTT. The J gene is TRBJ1-6, the V gene TRBV24-1, with D unresolved. The CDR3 is made up of 14 amino acids. Between the trimmed V and J ends, which lost 3 bases and 7 bases, there was a span of 9 bases. Germline CDR1 is KGHDR and CDR2 is SFDVKD.

This clonotype appeared a few times. One base away lies a much larger clone, so this may be a sequencing read error. The rearrangement links TRBV9 to TRBJ1-6; D is possibly TRBD1 (5 bases). The CDR3 sequence is 20 residues long. CDR1 is SGDLS and CDR2 is YYNGEE in the germline V gene. Trimming removed 0 bases at V and 6 bases at J, with 25 bases between. CDR3: CASSVGSRSWDATPNSPLHF. In nucleotides, the CDR3 is TGTGCCAGCAGCGTAGGGTCCCGGTCATGGGACGCTACCCCTAATTCACCCCTCCACTTT.

This clonotype has a count of ten or more. This chain connects TRBV12-5 to TRBJ2-5, with D tentatively TRBD2 (6 bases). V was pared by 6 bases and J by 5 bases, with 19 bases between. Germline V gene data show CDR1 as LGHNT and CDR2 as FRNRAP. This CDR3 contains 15 residues. The CDR3: CASGPGLSVGETQYF. The CDR3 DNA sequence: TGTGCTAGTGGCCCGGGACTCTCCGTAGGGGAGACCCAGTACTTC.

This clonotype occurred many times. The chain uses TRBV20-1 and TRBJ2-7; D remains ambiguous. The V gene lost 2 bases and the J gene lost 6 bases, with 14 bases spanning the gap. Germline-derived CDR1 and CDR2 are DFQATT and SNEGSKA (reference sequence). The CDR3 length is 13 residues. The chain's CDR3 is CSARYDGSREQYF. The CDR3 nucleotides are TGCAGTGCTAGATATGACGGATCCCGCGAGCAGTACTTC.

This chain links TRBV7-9 with TRBJ1-1; weak D call: TRBD1 (5 bases). Germline CDR1 is SEHNR and CDR2 is FQNEAQ (reference sequence). This CDR3 is 19 amino acids long. Trimming pared 6 bases from V and 1 base from J, leaving 27 bases between. This CDR3 is CASRPSIGGGVRGNTEAFF. The CDR3 region has the DNA TGTGCCAGCAGACCCTCGATCGGGGGGGGGGTTAGGGGGAACACTGAAGCTTTCTTT. Drawing the rest from reference TRBV7-9 and TRBJ1-1, the complete variable domain is DTGVSQNPRHKITKRGQNVTFRCDPISEHNRLYWYRQTLGQGPEFLTYFQNEAQLEKSRLLSDRFSAERPKGSFSTLEIQRTEQGDSAMYLCASRPSIGGGVRGNTEAFFGQGTRLTVV.

This clonotype has a count of ten or more. A read error may be the cause here, since a much bigger clone is one base away. The V call is TRBV7-3, the J call TRBJ2-3; 10 bases fit TRBD2. The CDR3 spans 18 residues. From germline, CDR1 is SGHTA and CDR2 FQGTGA. The V segment lost 5 bases and the J segment 7 bases; nucleotides outside the gene matches: 18. The CDR3 DNA is TGTGCCAGCAGCCCCTGGACTAGCGGTCAGGGGCCCCCACATACGCAGTATTTT. It translates to CASSPWTSGQGPPHTQYF. Variable domain in full (rest from reference TRBV7-3 and TRBJ2-3): GAGVSQTPSNKVTEKGKYVELRCDPISGHTALYWYRQSLGQGPEFLIYFQGTGAADDSGLPNDRFFAVRPEGSVSTLKIQRTERGDSAVYLCASSPWTSGQGPPHTQYFGPGTRLTVL.

The V and J genes are TRBV19 and TRBJ2-1, with a tentative D call TRBD1 (5 bases). Germline assignment: CDR1 LNHDA and CDR2 SQIVND (reference sequence). The CDR3 loop spans 13 amino acids. Trimming shortened V by 5 bases and J by 4 bases, and 9 bases separated the two germline ends. The CDR3 here is CASSGRQYNEQFF. The CDR3 coding sequence is TGTGCCAGTAGTGGTCGACAGTACAATGAGCAGTTCTTC.

In this sample, this clonotype turned up a few times. This may come from a read error, since a much larger clone is one base off. The rearrangement joins TRBV12-3 or TRBV12-4 to TRBJ2-7; maybe TRBD1 (6 bases). With 4 bases removed from V and 9 bases from J, the gap between germline ends came to 25 bases. This CDR3 is 16 amino acids long. Written as DNA, the CDR3 is TGTGCCAGCAGTTCCTGGGACACCAAGACCTCGAGGGCGCAGTACTTC. It is translated as CASSSWDTKTSRAQYF.

This clonotype was found many times. CDR3 loop: CASSQDRAAVIAGYTF. The CDR3 DNA reads TGCGCCAGCAGCCAAGATCGCGCGGCCGTGATAGCTGGCTACACCTTC. The chain carries TRBV4-3 and TRBJ1-2; no clear D gene. Trimming removed 0 bases from V and 7 bases from J, with 18 bases in between. The CDR3 length is 16 residues. Germline loops: CDR1 LGHNA, CDR2 YSLEER.

This clonotype was recorded at least ten times. V usage is TRBV7-9 and J usage is TRBJ2-1, with D uncertain. The CDR3 covers 13 residues. The germline V gene has CDR1 SEHNR and CDR2 FQNEAQ (reference sequence). The V end was cut by 5 bases, the J end by 5 bases, with 10 bases between. CDR3 in DNA: TGTGCCAGCAGCCCCCCCAGTGACAATGAGCAGTTCTTC. Translating gives CASSPPSDNEQFF. Looking up the rest from reference TRBV7-9 and TRBJ2-1 gives the full variable domain: DTGVSQNPRHKITKRGQNVTFRCDPISEHNRLYWYRQTLGQGPEFLTYFQNEAQLEKSRLLSDRFSAERPKGSFSTLEIQRTEQGDSAMYLCASSPPSDNEQFFGPGTRLTVL.

In DNA, the CDR3 is TGTGCCAGCAGCTTAGCCTCCGGCAGGATCCCTAATGAAAAACTGTTTTTT. This encodes CASSLASGRIPNEKLFF. The chain carries TRBV7-8 and TRBJ1-4; D remains ambiguous. The V gene's germline CDR1 is SGHVS and CDR2 FQNEAQ. V dropped 0 bases and J dropped 3 bases, with 14 bases sitting between them. This CDR3 comprises 17 residues.

The chain combines TRBV24-1 with TRBJ2-3; 10 bases are shared with TRBD2. CDR1 and CDR2 from the germline V gene are KGHDR and SFDVKD. V dropped 0 bases and J dropped 4; count of bases not matched to a gene: 0. The CDR3 has 15 amino acids. CDR3 bases: TGTGCCACCAGTGATTTGAGCGGGGGGGCAGATACGCAGTATTTT. Its translation: CATSDLSGGADTQYF.

The chain's CDR3 is CATSKGISNQPQHF. The DNA of the CDR3 is TGTGCCACCAGCAAAGGTATCAGCAATCAGCCCCAGCATTTT. The chain recombines TRBV15 with TRBJ1-5, with D hard to call. Per the germline V gene, CDR1 is LNHNV and CDR2 is YYDKDF (reference sequence). The CDR3 is 14 amino acids. V dropped 4 bases and J dropped 1 base, with 8 bases sitting between them. Complete variable domain (other parts from reference TRBV15 and TRBJ1-5): DAMVIQNPRYQVTQFGKPVTLSCSQTLNHNVMYWYQQKSSQAPKLLFHYYDKDFNNEADTPDNFQSRRPNTSFCFLDIRSPGLGDTAMYLCATSKGISNQPQHFGDGTRLSIL.

The chain recombines TRBV12-3 or TRBV12-4 with TRBJ2-7; 9 positions match TRBD1. The ends lost 7 bases at V and 0 bases at J; junction bases unmatched: 4. The CDR3 extends over 14 amino acids. The CDR3 DNA reads TGTGCCAGCACCAAGGGACAGGGCTCCTACGAGCAGTACTTC. Its translation is CASTKGQGSYEQYF.

This clonotype was seen repeatedly, ten times or more. J is TRBJ2-7 and V is TRBV5-1, with D unresolved. V was cut by 0 bases and J by 0 bases, with 13 bases left in between. This CDR3 is built from 16 residues. Germline V lookup: CDR1 SGHRS, CDR2 YFSETQ. The CDR3 spells CASSLGPVLHSYEQYF. The CDR3 DNA follows: TGCGCCAGCAGCTTGGGTCCAGTCCTCCACTCCTACGAGCAGTACTTC.

This clonotype was seen ten or more times. This chain uses TRBV6-4 with TRBJ2-3; no definite D call. The germline V gene has CDR1 MRHNA and CDR2 SNTAGT. Trimming took off 1 base at V and 2 bases at J, with 4 bases between the two ends. The CDR3 spans 13 residues. The CDR3 is CASSDLDTDTQYF. In nucleotides, the CDR3 is TGTGCCAGCAGTGACTTAGACACAGATACGCAGTATTTT.

The chain has TRBV20-1 and TRBJ2-3; TRBD2 is a possible D gene (6 bases). The CDR3 has 15 amino acids. Germline CDR1 is DFQATT and CDR2 is SNEGSKA (reference sequence). V was pared by 0 bases and J by 1 base, with 11 bases between. The CDR3 protein is CSARDLASGTDTQYF. As DNA, the CDR3 is TGCAGTGCTAGAGATCTGGCTAGCGGCACAGATACGCAGTATTTT.

This clonotype has at least ten counts. This sequence joins TRBV7-2 and TRBJ2-7; TRBD2 agrees at 11 bases. The trim removed 5 bases at V and 0 bases at J, leaving 15 bases unmatched. Germline CDR1 is SGHTA and CDR2 is FQGNSA. The CDR3 spans 19 residues. DNA for the CDR3: TGTGCCAGCAGCCCAGGTCCGGGACTAGCGGCGAAGAGCTCCTACGAGCAGTACTTC. Translation: CASSPGPGLAAKSSYEQYF.

The chain links TRBV10-3 to TRBJ1-2; D is undetermined. This CDR3 is built from 14 residues. Germline loops: CDR1 ENHRY, CDR2 SYGVKD. V lost 5 bases to trimming and J lost 2 bases, with 12 bases between them. The CDR3 DNA reads TGTGCCATCAGTCTCGGGGAGGGAAACTATGGCTACACCTTC. Translating gives CAISLGEGNYGYTF.

This chain uses TRBV4-3 with TRBJ2-1; no clear D. V gave up 4 bases and J gave up 8 bases, with 9 bases separating them. Germline V CDR1 and CDR2: LGHNA, YSLEER. The CDR3 loop spans 12 amino acids. The CDR3 region is CASSLQADEQFF. The CDR3 nucleotides are TGCGCCAGCAGCCTCCAGGCCGATGAGCAGTTCTTC.

The DNA of the CDR3 is TGTGCCAGCAGCTATCCGGGACTAGCGGGAGAGCGAACCCGGGAGCTGTTTTTT. Translated: CASSYPGLAGERTRELFF. J is TRBJ2-2 and V is TRBV7-9, with 14 positions matching TRBD2. CDR3 length: 18 residues. The ends lost 4 bases at V and 9 bases at J; junction bases unmatched: 13. CDR1 and CDR2 from the germline V gene are SEHNR and FQNEAQ (reference sequence).

By frequency in the sample, this clonotype is medium-sized. The chain uses TRBV7-8 and TRBJ1-6; TRBD1 might be the D (6 bases). Germline V gene data show CDR1 as SGHVS and CDR2 as FQNEAQ. The CDR3 length is 16 residues. The V end lost 4 bases, the J end lost 5 bases, and 15 bases lay between the germline ends. The chain's CDR3 is CASSSFRDTDNSPLHF. DNA of the CDR3: TGTGCCAGCAGCTCCTTCCGGGACACAGATAATTCACCCCTCCACTTT.

This sequence joins TRBV6-6 and TRBJ2-7, with a possible D match to TRBD1 (6 bases). V was clipped by 6 bases and J by 3 bases, with 15 bases between them. Germline V gene lookup returns CDR1 MNHNY and CDR2 SVGAGI (reference sequence). This CDR3 has 14 amino acids. The CDR3 loop reads CASSPRTVDYEQYF. Written as DNA, the CDR3 is TGTGCCAGCAGCCCCAGGACAGTCGACTACGAGCAGTACTTC.

This clonotype was found many times. The rearrangement uses TRBV29-1 and TRBJ2-1; TRBD2 is a possible D gene (6 bases). This CDR3 has 13 amino acids. Germline V gives CDR1 SQVTM, CDR2 ANQGSEA. The ends were cut back, 5 bases at V and 3 bases at J, with 11 bases in the middle. The CDR3 DNA follows: TGCAGCGTTTCTAGCGCGAACTACAATGAGCAGTTCTTC. Protein sequence: CSVSSANYNEQFF.

Many counts were recorded for this clonotype. The J gene is TRBJ2-1, the V gene TRBV5-6; 7 bases line up with TRBD1. Trimming took 0 bases from V and 0 from J; bases not matched to a gene: 9. The CDR3 extends over 18 amino acids. From germline, CDR1 is SGHDT and CDR2 YYEEEE. CDR3 protein: CASSLESRAGGSYNEQFF. CDR3 DNA sequence: TGTGCCAGCAGCTTGGAGTCCCGGGCAGGGGGCTCCTACAATGAGCAGTTCTTC.

This clonotype was observed at least ten times. This chain uses TRBV20-1 with TRBJ1-2; D possibly corresponds to TRBD1 (6 bases). The germline CDR1 and CDR2 sequences are DFQATT and SNEGSKA (reference sequence). V was trimmed by 0 bases and J by 4 bases, leaving 15 bases between them. The CDR3 runs 15 residues. CDR3 bases: TGCAGTGCTAGAGATGCAGGGGACGGTCTCTATGGCTACACCTTC. It translates to CSARDAGDGLYGYTF.

V usage is TRBV12-3 or TRBV12-4 and J usage is TRBJ1-2, with 7 bases lining up with TRBD1. CDR3 length equals 20 residues. CDR3 DNA: TGTGCTAGTGGTTTGGCACGACCGGGACAGTACCTTTTTACTAACTATGGCTACACCTTC. Translating gives CASGLARPGQYLFTNYGYTF.